The 27 T cell receptor beta chains below were found in one sample sequenced in a study of vaccination effects on CD4 cells after COVID-19. TCRdb's copy holds only in-frame clones and misses some; the assay was immunoSEQ multiplex PCR. The sample carries 70,000 to 85,000 clones, roughly three quarters recorded once. These receptors lack a known antigen. When ten to eleven days of culture had elapsed, CD4+ T cells were isolated. Sequenced material: CD4+ T cells from PBMCs cultured without peptide, taken before COVID-19 vaccination. These TCRs come from a human donor who received a COVID-19 vaccine.

The chain couples TRBV29-1 to TRBJ2-1; 14 nucleotides match TRBD2. The CDR3 loop spans 16 amino acids. Unmatched junction bases numbered 6, after V lost 0 bases and J lost 8 bases. Germline values: CDR1 SQVTM, CDR2 ANQGSEA. The CDR3, as DNA: TGCAGCGTTGAAGAAGGGACTAGCGGGGGTTACTATGAGCAGTTCTTC. It codes for CSVEEGTSGGYYEQFF.

The gene calls are TRBV10-2 and TRBJ1-5; D is uncertain. This CDR3 contains 15 residues. The germline V gene has CDR1 WSHSY and CDR2 SAAADI. V gave up 3 bases and J gave up 0 bases, with 9 bases separating them. CDR3 loop: CASSDDFSSNQPQHF. The CDR3 bases are TGCGCCAGCAGTGATGATTTTTCTAGCAATCAGCCCCAGCATTTT.

The rearrangement joins TRBV7-2 to TRBJ1-1, with TRBD1 matching 8 bases. CDR3 size: 14 residues. Germline loops: CDR1 SGHTA, CDR2 FQGNSA. J was trimmed by 4 bases and V by 4 bases; bases with no gene match: 5. Written as DNA, the CDR3 is TGTGCCAGCAGCTATCGGACAGGGACCACTGAAGCTTTCTTT. This gives the protein CASSYRTGTTEAFF.

In its sample, this clone was seen a few times. The chain joins TRBV11-2 to TRBJ1-6; no reliable D call. The germline V gene encodes CDR1 SGHAT and CDR2 FQNNGV. The CDR3 covers 13 residues. Trimming stripped 6 bases from V and 10 bases from J, with 13 bases between. The chain's CDR3 is CASRDTTGSPLHF. The CDR3 coding sequence is TGTGCCAGCAGAGACACCACGGGCTCACCCCTCCACTTT.

The chain has TRBV9 and TRBJ2-6, with D hard to call. This CDR3 has 16 residues. Germline CDR1 and CDR2: SGDLS and YYNGEE. Trimming stripped 0 bases from V and 0 bases from J, with 7 bases between. CDR3 bases: TGTGCCAGCAGCGTAGAACAGAACTCTGGGGCCAACGTCCTGACTTTC. Its translation is CASSVEQNSGANVLTF.

This clone was observed once. This sequence joins TRBV12-3 or TRBV12-4 and TRBJ1-1, with TRBD1 as a possible D gene (6 bases). CDR3 length: 13 amino acids. The V gene lost 6 bases and the J gene lost 7 bases, with 15 bases spanning the gap. The CDR3 DNA follows: TGTGCCAGCAGCCGATCACAAGGGGGTGAAGCTTTCTTT. Its protein is CASSRSQGGEAFF.

This clone occurred a few times. CDR3 nucleotide sequence: TGTGCCAGCAACCCAACAGTGAATGAAAAACTGTTTTTT. Translating it yields CASNPTVNEKLFF. The chain joins TRBV21-1 to TRBJ1-4; the table's D call of TRBD1 was not tested on the DNA. TRBV21-1 is an annotated pseudogene. The CDR3 spans 13 residues.

The chain links TRBV7-2 to TRBJ1-1; D not resolved. Germline V gene sequence: CDR1 SGHTA, CDR2 FQGNSA. This CDR3 spans 11 amino acids. V dropped 4 bases and J dropped 8 bases, with 8 bases sitting between them. The CDR3 is CASSSRGEAFF. The CDR3 coding sequence is TGTGCCAGCAGCTCCAGAGGGGAAGCTTTCTTT.

CDR3 residues: CASSPRADRGNGSPLHF. As DNA, the CDR3 is TGTGCCAGCTCACCACGGGCGGACAGGGGCAACGGCTCACCCCTCCACTTT. The rearrangement links TRBV18 to TRBJ1-6; 9 bases match TRBD1. V lost 1 base, J lost 10 bases, and 11 bases stayed unmatched. CDR1 is KGHSH, CDR2 LQKENI, per germline. The CDR3 is 17 residues long.

This clone appeared a single time. The rearrangement uses TRBV20-1 and TRBJ1-5, with 7 positions matching TRBD1. The V and J ends lost 5 bases and 0 bases, in that order; junction bases with no gene match: 4. The CDR3 is made up of 14 amino acids. Germline V CDR1 and CDR2: DFQATT, SNEGSKA (reference sequence). The CDR3 nucleotides are TGCAGTGCTTGTGGGACAGTTAGCAATCAGCCCCAGCATTTT. Protein sequence: CSACGTVSNQPQHF.

This rearrangement joins TRBV10-2 to TRBJ1-5, with D maybe TRBD1 (5 bases). V was pared by 8 bases and J by 3 bases, with 11 bases between. The CDR3 is 13 amino acids. From germline, CDR1 is WSHSY and CDR2 SAAADI. The CDR3 sequence: CASRQGNNQPQHF. CDR3 nucleotide sequence: TGCGCCAGCCGCCAGGGTAACAATCAGCCCCAGCATTTT.

This chain links TRBV18 with TRBJ2-7; TRBD1 aligns across 9 bases. CDR1 is KGHSH, CDR2 LQKENI, per germline. The CDR3 has 14 residues. V was clipped by 3 bases and J by 9 bases; unmatched bases: 9. The CDR3 region has the DNA TGTGCCAGCTCACCTCCCGGGACAGGGATCTCGCAGTACGTC. Translation: CASSPPGTGISQYV.

This chain links TRBV2 with TRBJ1-2; weak D call: TRBD1 (6 bases). CDR3 size: 14 residues. With 8 bases removed from V and 4 bases from J, the gap between germline ends came to 17 bases. CDR1 and CDR2 (germline): SNHLY, FYNNEI. The CDR3 region is CASAEQGKGYGYTF. CDR3 sequence (DNA): TGTGCCAGCGCCGAACAGGGTAAAGGCTATGGCTACACCTTC.

V usage is TRBV2 and J usage is TRBJ1-4, with a weak D call TRBD1 (5 bases). The germline CDR1 and CDR2 sequences are SNHLY and FYNNEI. CDR3 length equals 15 residues. The V and J ends lost 5 bases and 1 base respectively, with 11 bases between them. The CDR3 sequence is CASSQVGVTNEKLFF. The CDR3 DNA sequence: TGTGCCAGCAGTCAAGTAGGGGTAACTAATGAAAAACTGTTTTTT. The full variable domain, in which reference TRBV2 and TRBJ1-4 provide the parts outside the CDR3, is EPEVTQTPSHQVTQMGQEVILRCVPISNHLYFYWYRQILGQKVEFLVSFYNNEISEKSEIFDDQFSVERPDGSNFTLKIRSTKLEDSAMYFCASSQVGVTNEKLFFGSGTQLSVL.

V is TRBV6-4 and J is TRBJ1-3; no clear D gene. The V gene's germline CDR1 is MRHNA and CDR2 SNTAGT. Trimming pared 7 bases from V and 0 bases from J, leaving 13 bases between. The CDR3 runs 15 residues. This chain's CDR3 is CASNLDSYSGNTIYF. The CDR3 DNA is TGTGCCAGCAATTTGGACTCCTACTCTGGAAACACCATATATTTT.

This clone was seen only once. The chain recombines TRBV7-2 with TRBJ2-1, with 7 bases fitting TRBD2. From germline, CDR1 is SGHTA and CDR2 FQGNSA. The ends lost 8 bases at V and 4 bases at J; junction bases unmatched: 11. The CDR3 covers 15 residues. The CDR3 loop reads CASALLRGVYNEQFF. The CDR3 region has the DNA TGTGCCAGCGCGTTACTCCGGGGGGTATACAATGAGCAGTTCTTC.

The chain employs TRBV3-1 (or the pseudogene TRBV3-2) and TRBJ2-2, with D perhaps TRBD1 (5 bases). CDR1 and CDR2 from the germline V gene are LGHDT and YNNKEL (reference sequence). This CDR3 is built from 15 residues. V was clipped by 2 bases and J by 5 bases, with 12 bases between them. The CDR3 DNA sequence: TGTGCCAGCAGCCAACAATTGCAGGGTACCGGGGAGCTGTTTTTT. Residues: CASSQQLQGTGELFF.

The chain carries TRBV7-3 and TRBJ2-3; the D gene is possibly TRBD2 (5 bases). CDR1 is SGHTA and CDR2 is FQGTGA in the germline V gene. The length of the CDR3 is 14 residues. Between the trimmed V and J ends, which lost 5 bases and 2 bases, there was a span of 11 bases. DNA of the CDR3: TGTGCCAGCAGCACCACTAGGAACACAGATACGCAGTATTTT. It translates to CASSTTRNTDTQYF.

The CDR3 DNA follows: TGCAGCGTTGAGAGGGGGCACGGAAACACCATATATTTT. Encoded protein: CSVERGHGNTIYF. This chain links TRBV29-1 with TRBJ1-3; 7 bases map to TRBD1. V gave up 3 bases and J gave up 4 bases; unmatched junction bases: 3. This CDR3 has 13 residues. Germline assignment: CDR1 SQVTM and CDR2 ANQGSEA.

J is TRBJ2-1 and V is TRBV28, with TRBD2 as a possible D gene (5 bases). Germline V gene lookup returns CDR1 MDHEN and CDR2 SYDVKM. The CDR3 has 12 residues. The ends were cut back, 5 bases at V and 4 bases at J, with 6 bases in the middle. The CDR3 region is CASSLAYNEQFF. In DNA, the CDR3 is TGTGCCAGCAGTCTAGCTTACAATGAGCAGTTCTTC.

The chain employs TRBV20-1 and TRBJ2-3; TRBD2 might be the D (6 bases). The ends were cut back, 3 bases at V and 2 bases at J, with 12 bases in the middle. Germline CDR1 and CDR2: DFQATT and SNEGSKA (reference sequence). The CDR3 totals 14 residues. The CDR3 loop reads CSASGGENTDTQYF. CDR3 bases: TGCAGTGCTAGTGGCGGGGAGAACACAGATACGCAGTATTTT.

The chain combines TRBV5-6 with TRBJ2-7; possible D gene TRBD1, 6 bases. The germline CDR1 and CDR2 sequences are SGHDT and YYEEEE. The V end lost 2 bases, the J end lost 3 bases, and 21 bases lay between the germline ends. This CDR3 contains 17 residues. CDR3 protein: CASSFFGQGLGYYEQYV. The CDR3 DNA sequence: TGTGCCAGCAGCTTCTTCGGGCAGGGGTTAGGGTACTACGAGCAGTACGTC.

This clone was recorded once. The rearrangement links TRBV12-3 or TRBV12-4 to TRBJ1-1; D is unresolved. V was trimmed by 6 bases and J by 0 bases, leaving 5 bases between them. The CDR3 contains 12 residues. CDR3 DNA sequence: TGTGCCAGCAGAACACTGAACACTGAAGCTTTCTTT. Translation gives CASRTLNTEAFF.

V gene TRBV5-4 combines with J gene TRBJ2-5; D remains ambiguous. The CDR3 covers 13 residues. CDR1 is SGHNT, CDR2 YYREEE, per germline (reference sequence). Trimming shortened V by 4 bases and J by 2 bases, and 9 bases separated the two germline ends. DNA of the CDR3: TGTGCCAGCAGCCTAAACGGGCAAGAGACCCAGTACTTC. Translated: CASSLNGQETQYF.

This sequence joins TRBV7-2 and TRBJ2-1, with TRBD2 matching 7 bases. V lost 3 bases and J lost 6; bases outside the gene matches: 5. The CDR3 consists of 14 residues. The germline gives CDR1 SGHTA, CDR2 FQGNSA. The CDR3 protein is CASSLGGFGNEQFF. The DNA for the CDR3 is TGTGCCAGCAGCTTGGGGGGGTTCGGCAATGAGCAGTTCTTC.

This clone has only a few counts. This chain connects TRBV7-9 to TRBJ2-1; 9 positions agree with TRBD2. After removal of 5 bases from V and 8 bases from J, the junction contained 7 bases not matched to a gene. Germline CDR1 SEHNR, CDR2 FQNEAQ (reference sequence). The CDR3 covers 14 residues. The CDR3 region is CASSVRTSEHEQFF. CDR3 bases: TGTGCCAGCAGCGTTCGGACTAGCGAACATGAGCAGTTCTTC.

The rearrangement joins TRBV3-1 (or the pseudogene TRBV3-2) to TRBJ2-1, with 13 positions matching TRBD2. CDR1 LGHDT and CDR2 YNNKEL come from the germline V gene (reference sequence). The V segment lost 4 bases and the J segment 7 bases; nucleotides outside the gene matches: 7. This CDR3 is 16 amino acids long. CDR3 region: CASSRPGLAGSNEQFF. The CDR3 coding sequence is TGTGCCAGCAGCCGACCGGGACTAGCGGGGTCGAATGAGCAGTTCTTC.